Below, one T cell receptor (beta chain) is given with its context. The target antigen is unknown. This CDR3 comprises 14 residues. With V trimmed by 4 bases and J by 2 bases, 4 bases remained unmatched. Germline V gene sequence: CDR1 SQVTM, CDR2 ANQGSEA. The sample is drawn from a study of identical twins' blood T cells. Across the study: Around 50 million reads came from 12 libraries, six alpha, six beta. Study results and limitations: Abundant TCRbeta CDR3s overlapped more between twins than with unrelated donors.

One entry per CDR3 protein, called by TCRdb with MiXCR from the 5' RACE reads. Found here are hundreds of thousands of distinct CDR3 sequences, 28% of them singletons; the top ten hold about 6%. Likely shared infections and vaccines: all three twin pairs were reared together. The sequenced material came from PBMCs. This sequence joins TRBV29-1 and TRBJ2-2; the match to TRBD2 covers 7 bases. The TCR comes from a woman aged 18 to 55 in good health. This CDR3 reads CSVAGGINTGELFF. CDR3 nucleotides: TGCAGCGTTGCGGGAGGTATCAACACCGGGGAGCTGTTTTTT.